The clone carrying this TCR beta chain has only a few counts. The data were taken from a study of shared clonotypes between healthy human individuals. Some clones are missing from TCRdb's copy, which holds only in-frame ones; the method was immunoSEQ multiplex PCR. The sample includes some 530,000 clones, around 80% of them seen just once. This CDR3 comprises 15 residues. V was clipped by 5 bases and J by 4 bases, with 15 bases between them. Germline CDR1 and CDR2: MNHEY and SMNVEV (reference sequence). Sequencing was done on a sample of PBMCs. The receptor was derived from a woman between 40 and 55 years old in good health. Some clones in this sample may be carry-over from other donors' samples. The chain combines TRBV27 with TRBJ1-5, with D uncertain. CDR3 residues: CASSLYPEWNQPQHF. The CDR3 DNA reads TGTGCCAGCAGTCTATATCCAGAATGGAATCAGCCCCAGCATTTT.